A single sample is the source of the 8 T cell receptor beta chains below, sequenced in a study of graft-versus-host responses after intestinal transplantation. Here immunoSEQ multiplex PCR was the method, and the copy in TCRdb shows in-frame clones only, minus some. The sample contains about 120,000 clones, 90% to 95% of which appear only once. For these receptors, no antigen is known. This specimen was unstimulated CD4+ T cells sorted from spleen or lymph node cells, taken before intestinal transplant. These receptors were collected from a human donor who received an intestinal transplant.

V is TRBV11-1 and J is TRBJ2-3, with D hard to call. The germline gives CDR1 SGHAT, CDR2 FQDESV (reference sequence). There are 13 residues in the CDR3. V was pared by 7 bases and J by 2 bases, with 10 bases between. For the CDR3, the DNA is TGTGCCAGCAACTCTCTGTCCACAGATACGCAGTATTTT. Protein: CASNSLSTDTQYF.

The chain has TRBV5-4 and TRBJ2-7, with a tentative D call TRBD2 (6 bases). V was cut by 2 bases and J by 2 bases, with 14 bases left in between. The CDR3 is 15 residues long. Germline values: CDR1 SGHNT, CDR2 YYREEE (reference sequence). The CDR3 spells CASSFDRELAYEQYF. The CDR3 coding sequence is TGTGCCAGCAGCTTTGACCGGGAGCTAGCCTACGAGCAGTACTTC.

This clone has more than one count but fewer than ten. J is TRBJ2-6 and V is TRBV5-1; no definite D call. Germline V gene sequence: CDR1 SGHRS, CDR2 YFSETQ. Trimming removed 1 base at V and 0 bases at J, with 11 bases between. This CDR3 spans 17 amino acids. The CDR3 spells CASSLTVANSGANVLTF. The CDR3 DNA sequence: TGCGCCAGCAGCTTGACTGTGGCGAACTCTGGGGCCAACGTCCTGACTTTC.

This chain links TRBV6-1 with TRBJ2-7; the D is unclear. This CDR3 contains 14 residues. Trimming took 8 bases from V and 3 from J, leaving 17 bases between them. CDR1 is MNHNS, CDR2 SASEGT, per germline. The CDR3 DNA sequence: TGTGCCAGCGCAACCCGAGGCCGGTTCTACGAGCAGTACTTC. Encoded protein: CASATRGRFYEQYF.

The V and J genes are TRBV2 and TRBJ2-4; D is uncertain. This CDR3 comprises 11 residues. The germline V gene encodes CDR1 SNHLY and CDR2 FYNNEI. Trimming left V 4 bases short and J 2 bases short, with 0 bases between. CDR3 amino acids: CASSAKNIQYF. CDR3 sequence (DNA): TGTGCCAGCAGTGCCAAAAACATTCAGTACTTC.

This CDR3 is CASSERYRGQGAQPQHF. The CDR3 DNA reads TGTGCCAGCAGTGAACGGTACAGGGGACAGGGGGCTCAGCCCCAGCATTTT. This chain joins TRBV6-1 and TRBJ1-5; TRBD1 matches 12 bases. V shed 2 bases and J 6 bases; nucleotides not matched to a gene: 8. Germline-derived CDR1 and CDR2 are MNHNS and SASEGT. The CDR3 covers 17 residues.

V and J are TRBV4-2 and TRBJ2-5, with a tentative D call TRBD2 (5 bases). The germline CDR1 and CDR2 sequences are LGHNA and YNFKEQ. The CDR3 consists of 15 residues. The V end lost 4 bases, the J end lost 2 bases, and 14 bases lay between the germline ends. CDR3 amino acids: CASSRRTGSQETQYF. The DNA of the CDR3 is TGTGCCAGCAGCCGCCGGACTGGTTCACAAGAGACCCAGTACTTC.

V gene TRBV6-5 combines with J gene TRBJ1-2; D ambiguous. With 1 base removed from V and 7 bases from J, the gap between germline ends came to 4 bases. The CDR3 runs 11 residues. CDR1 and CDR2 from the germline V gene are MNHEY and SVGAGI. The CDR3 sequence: CASSYLGGYTF. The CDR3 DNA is TGTGCCAGCAGTTACTTAGGTGGCTACACCTTC.